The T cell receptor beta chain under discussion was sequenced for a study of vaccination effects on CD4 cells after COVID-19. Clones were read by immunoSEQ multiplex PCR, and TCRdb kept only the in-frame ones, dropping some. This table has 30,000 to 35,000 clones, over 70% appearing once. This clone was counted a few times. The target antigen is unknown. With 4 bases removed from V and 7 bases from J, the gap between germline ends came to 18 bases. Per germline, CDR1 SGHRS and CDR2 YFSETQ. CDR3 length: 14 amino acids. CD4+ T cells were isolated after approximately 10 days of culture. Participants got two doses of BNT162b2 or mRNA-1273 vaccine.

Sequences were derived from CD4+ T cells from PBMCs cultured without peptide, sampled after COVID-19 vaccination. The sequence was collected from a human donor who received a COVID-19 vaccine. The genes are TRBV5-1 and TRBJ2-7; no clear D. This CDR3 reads CASSPGPALGEQYF. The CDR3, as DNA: TGCGCCAGCAGCCCCGGGCCCGCTCTTGGTGAGCAGTACTTC.